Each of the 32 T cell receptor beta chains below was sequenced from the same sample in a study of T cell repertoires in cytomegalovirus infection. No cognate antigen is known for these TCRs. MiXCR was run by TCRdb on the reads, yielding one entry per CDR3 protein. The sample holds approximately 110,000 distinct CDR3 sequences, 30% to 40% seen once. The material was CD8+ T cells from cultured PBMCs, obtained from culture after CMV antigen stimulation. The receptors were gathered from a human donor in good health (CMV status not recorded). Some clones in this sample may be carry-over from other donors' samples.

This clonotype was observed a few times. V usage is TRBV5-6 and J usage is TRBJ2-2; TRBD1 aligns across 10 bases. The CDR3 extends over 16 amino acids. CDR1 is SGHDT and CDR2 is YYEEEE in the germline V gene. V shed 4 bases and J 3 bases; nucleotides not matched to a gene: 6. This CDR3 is CASSGATGGYTGELFF. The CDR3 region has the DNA TGTGCCAGCAGCGGAGCGACAGGGGGCTACACCGGGGAGCTGTTTTTT. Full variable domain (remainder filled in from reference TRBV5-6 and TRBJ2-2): DAGVTQSPTHLIKTRGQQVTLRCSPKSGHDTVSWYQQALGQGPQFIFQYYEEEERQRGNFPDRFSGHQFPNYSSELNVNALLLGDSALYLCASSGATGGYTGELFFGEGSRLTVL.

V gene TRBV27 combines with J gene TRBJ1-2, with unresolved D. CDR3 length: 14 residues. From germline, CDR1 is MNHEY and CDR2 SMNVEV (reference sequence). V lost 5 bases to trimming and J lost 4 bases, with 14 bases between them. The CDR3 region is CASSRSGGGYGYTF. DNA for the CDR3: TGTGCCAGCAGTCGATCGGGTGGAGGCTATGGCTACACCTTC.

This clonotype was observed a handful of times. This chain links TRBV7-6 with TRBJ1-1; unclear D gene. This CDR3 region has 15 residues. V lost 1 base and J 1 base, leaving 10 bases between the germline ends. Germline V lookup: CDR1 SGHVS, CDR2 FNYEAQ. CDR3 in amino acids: CASSLVSGRNTEAFF. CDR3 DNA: TGTGCCAGCAGCTTAGTGTCGGGAAGGAACACTGAAGCTTTCTTT.

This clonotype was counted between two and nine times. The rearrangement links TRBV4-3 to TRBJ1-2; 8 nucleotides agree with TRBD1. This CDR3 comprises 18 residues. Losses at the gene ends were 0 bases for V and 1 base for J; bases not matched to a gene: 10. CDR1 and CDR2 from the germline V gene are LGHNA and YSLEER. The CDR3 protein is CASSQEWRTGRFNYGYTF. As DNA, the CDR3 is TGCGCCAGCAGCCAAGAGTGGAGGACAGGGAGATTTAACTATGGCTACACCTTC.

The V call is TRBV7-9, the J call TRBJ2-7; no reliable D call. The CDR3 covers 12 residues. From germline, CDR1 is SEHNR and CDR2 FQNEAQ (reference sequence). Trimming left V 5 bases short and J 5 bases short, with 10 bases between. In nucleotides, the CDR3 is TGTGCCAGCAGCCAGAGGTGGGACGAGCAGTACTTC. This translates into CASSQRWDEQYF. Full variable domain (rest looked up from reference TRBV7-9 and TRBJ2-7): DTGVSQNPRHKITKRGQNVTFRCDPISEHNRLYWYRQTLGQGPEFLTYFQNEAQLEKSRLLSDRFSAERPKGSFSTLEIQRTEQGDSAMYLCASSQRWDEQYFGPGTRLTVT.

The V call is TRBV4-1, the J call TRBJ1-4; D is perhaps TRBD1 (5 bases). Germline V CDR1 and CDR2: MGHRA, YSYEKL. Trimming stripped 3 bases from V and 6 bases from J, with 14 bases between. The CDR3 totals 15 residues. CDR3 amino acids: CASSHREGSDEKLFF. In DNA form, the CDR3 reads TGCGCCAGCAGCCACCGAGAGGGGAGCGATGAAAAACTGTTTTTT.

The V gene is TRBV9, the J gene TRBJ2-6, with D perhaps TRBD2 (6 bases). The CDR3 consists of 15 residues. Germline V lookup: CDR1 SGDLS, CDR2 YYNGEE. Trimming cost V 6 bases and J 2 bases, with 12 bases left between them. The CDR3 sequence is CASTAGGAGANVLTF. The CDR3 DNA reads TGTGCCAGCACTGCCGGGGGAGCTGGGGCCAACGTCCTGACTTTC.

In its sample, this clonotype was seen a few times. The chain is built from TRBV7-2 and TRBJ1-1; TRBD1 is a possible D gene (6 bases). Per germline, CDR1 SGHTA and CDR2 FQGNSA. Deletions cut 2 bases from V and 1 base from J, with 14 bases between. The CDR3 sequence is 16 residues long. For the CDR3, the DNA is TGTGCCAGCAGCTTATGGTGGGGGGGGCGGAACACTGAAGCTTTCTTT. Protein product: CASSLWWGGRNTEAFF.

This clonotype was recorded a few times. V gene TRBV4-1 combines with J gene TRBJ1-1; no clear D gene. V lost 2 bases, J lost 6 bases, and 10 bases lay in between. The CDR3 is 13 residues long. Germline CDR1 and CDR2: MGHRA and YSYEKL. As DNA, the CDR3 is TGCGCCAGCAGCCAAACCTTGTTATCTGAAGCTTTCTTT. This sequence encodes CASSQTLLSEAFF.

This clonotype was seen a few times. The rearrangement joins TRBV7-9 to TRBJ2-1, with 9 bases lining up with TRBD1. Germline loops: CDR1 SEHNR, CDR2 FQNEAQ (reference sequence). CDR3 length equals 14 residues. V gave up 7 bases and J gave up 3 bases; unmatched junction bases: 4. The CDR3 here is CASTRDRDYNEQFF. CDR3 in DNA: TGTGCCAGCACCCGGGACAGGGACTACAATGAGCAGTTCTTC.

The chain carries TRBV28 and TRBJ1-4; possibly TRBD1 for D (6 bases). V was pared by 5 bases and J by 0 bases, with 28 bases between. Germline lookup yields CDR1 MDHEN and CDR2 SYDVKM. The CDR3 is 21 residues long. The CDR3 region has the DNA TGTGCCAGCAGTACCCTAAAATTGGGGGACATCACCTCGACAACTAATGAAAAACTGTTTTTT. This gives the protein CASSTLKLGDITSTTNEKLFF. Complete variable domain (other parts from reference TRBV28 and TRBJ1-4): DVKVTQSSRYLVKRTGEKVFLECVQDMDHENMFWYRQDPGLGLRLIYFSYDVKMKEKGDIPEGYSVSREKKERFSLILESASTNQTSMYLCASSTLKLGDITSTTNEKLFFGSGTQLSVL.

CDR3 DNA sequence: TGTGCCAGCAGCTTACGGGGGGAAGCCTACGAGCAGTACTTC. The encoded protein is CASSLRGEAYEQYF. The chain combines TRBV7-8 with TRBJ2-7; TRBD2 aligns across 7 bases. The V gene's germline CDR1 is SGHVS and CDR2 FQNEAQ. V dropped 2 bases and J dropped 2; count of bases not matched to a gene: 3. The CDR3 runs to 14 residues.

The CDR3 nucleotides are TGTGCCAGCGGCCCTGGGACAGCGAATCAGCCCCAGCATTTT. Encoded protein: CASGPGTANQPQHF. This chain joins TRBV12-3 or TRBV12-4 and TRBJ1-5, with 7 bases fitting TRBD1. After removal of 8 bases from V and 4 bases from J, the junction contained 8 bases not matched to a gene. There are 14 residues in the CDR3.

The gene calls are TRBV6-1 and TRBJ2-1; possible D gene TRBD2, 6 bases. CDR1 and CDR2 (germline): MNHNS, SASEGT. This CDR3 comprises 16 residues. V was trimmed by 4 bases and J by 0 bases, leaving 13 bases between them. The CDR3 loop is CASSGRRGPSYNEQFF. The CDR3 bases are TGTGCCAGCAGTGGGAGGAGGGGTCCCTCCTACAATGAGCAGTTCTTC.

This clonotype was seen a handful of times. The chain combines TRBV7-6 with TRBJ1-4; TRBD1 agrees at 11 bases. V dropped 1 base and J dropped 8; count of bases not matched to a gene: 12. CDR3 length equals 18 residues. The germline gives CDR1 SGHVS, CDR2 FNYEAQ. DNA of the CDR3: TGTGCCAGCAGCTTAGGGACAGGGGGCGAAAGGGGAGCCGAAAAACTGTTTTTT. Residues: CASSLGTGGERGAEKLFF.

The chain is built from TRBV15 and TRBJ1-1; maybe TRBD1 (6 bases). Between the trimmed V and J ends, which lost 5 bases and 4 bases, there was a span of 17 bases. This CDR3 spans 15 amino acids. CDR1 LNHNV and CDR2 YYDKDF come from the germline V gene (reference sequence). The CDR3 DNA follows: TGTGCCACCAGCGTAGACGGGGGGGCGACCACTGAAGCTTTCTTT. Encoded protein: CATSVDGGATTEAFF.

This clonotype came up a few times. CDR3 residues: CASSRGQGRNEQFF. The DNA of the CDR3 is TGCGCCAGCAGCCGGGGACAGGGACGCAATGAGCAGTTCTTC. The V gene is TRBV4-1, the J gene TRBJ2-1, with 9 bases matching TRBD1. Trimming cost V 4 bases and J 6 bases; bases outside gene matches: 4. The germline gives CDR1 MGHRA, CDR2 YSYEKL. The CDR3 is made up of 14 amino acids.

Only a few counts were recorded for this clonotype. The CDR3 region has the DNA TGTGCCAGCAGTGGAGACACCGCTCCAAGGGATGCTTTCTTT. This encodes CASSGDTAPRDAFF. The chain links TRBV6-1 to TRBJ1-1; the D is unclear. The germline V gene has CDR1 MNHNS and CDR2 SASEGT. This CDR3 has 14 amino acids. V was trimmed by 4 bases and J by 11 bases, leaving 20 bases between them.

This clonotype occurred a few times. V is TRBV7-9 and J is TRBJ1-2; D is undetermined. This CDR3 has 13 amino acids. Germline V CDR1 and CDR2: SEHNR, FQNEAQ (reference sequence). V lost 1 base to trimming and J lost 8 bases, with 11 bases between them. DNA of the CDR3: TGTGCCAGCAGCTTAGGTGATCCGTGGGGCTACACCTTC. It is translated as CASSLGDPWGYTF. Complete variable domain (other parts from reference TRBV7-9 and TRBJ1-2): DTGVSQNPRHKITKRGQNVTFRCDPISEHNRLYWYRQTLGQGPEFLTYFQNEAQLEKSRLLSDRFSAERPKGSFSTLEIQRTEQGDSAMYLCASSLGDPWGYTFGSGTRLTVV.

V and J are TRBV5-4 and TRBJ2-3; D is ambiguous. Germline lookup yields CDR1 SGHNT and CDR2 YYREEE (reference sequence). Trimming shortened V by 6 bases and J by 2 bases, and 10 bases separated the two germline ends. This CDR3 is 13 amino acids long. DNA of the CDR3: TGTGCCAGCACCTCACCCCCCACAGATACGCAGTATTTT. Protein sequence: CASTSPPTDTQYF.

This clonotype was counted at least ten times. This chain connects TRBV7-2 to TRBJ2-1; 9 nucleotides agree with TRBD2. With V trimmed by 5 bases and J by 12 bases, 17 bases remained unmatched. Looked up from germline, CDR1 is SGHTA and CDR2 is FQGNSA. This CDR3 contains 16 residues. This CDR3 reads CASSPRQRGAQTGQFF. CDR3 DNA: TGTGCCAGCAGCCCGAGGCAGCGGGGGGCCCAAACAGGGCAGTTCTTC.

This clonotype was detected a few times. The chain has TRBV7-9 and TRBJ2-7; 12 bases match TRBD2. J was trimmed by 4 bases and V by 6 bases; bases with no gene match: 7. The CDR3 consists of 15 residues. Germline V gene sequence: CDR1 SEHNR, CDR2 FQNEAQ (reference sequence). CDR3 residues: CASSQSTSGGYEQYF. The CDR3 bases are TGTGCCAGCAGTCAATCGACTAGCGGGGGTTACGAGCAGTACTTC.

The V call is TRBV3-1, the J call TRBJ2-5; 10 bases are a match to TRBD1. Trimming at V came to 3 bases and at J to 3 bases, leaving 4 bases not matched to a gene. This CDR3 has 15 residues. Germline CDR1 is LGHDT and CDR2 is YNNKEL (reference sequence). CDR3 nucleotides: TGTGCCAGCAGCCAGGGACAGGGGCCGAAAGAGACCCAGTACTTC. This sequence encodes CASSQGQGPKETQYF.

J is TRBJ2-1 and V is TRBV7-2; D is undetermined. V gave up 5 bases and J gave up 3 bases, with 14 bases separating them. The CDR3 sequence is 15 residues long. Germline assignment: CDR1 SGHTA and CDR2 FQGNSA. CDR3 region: CASSIVVKLYNEQFF. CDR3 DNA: TGTGCCAGCAGCATAGTCGTCAAACTCTACAATGAGCAGTTCTTC.

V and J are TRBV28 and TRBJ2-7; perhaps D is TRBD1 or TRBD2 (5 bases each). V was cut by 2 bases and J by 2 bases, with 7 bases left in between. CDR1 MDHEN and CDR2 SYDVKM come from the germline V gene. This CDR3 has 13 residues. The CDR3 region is CASSLRGPYEQYF. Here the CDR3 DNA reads TGTGCCAGCAGTTTACGGGGACCCTACGAGCAGTACTTC.

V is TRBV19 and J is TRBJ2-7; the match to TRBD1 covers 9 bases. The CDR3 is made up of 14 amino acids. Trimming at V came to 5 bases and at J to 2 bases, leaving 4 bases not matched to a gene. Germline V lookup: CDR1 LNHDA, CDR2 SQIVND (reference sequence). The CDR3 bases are TGTGCCAGTAGTGGGGGGACAGGGCCCTACGAGCAGTACTTC. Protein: CASSGGTGPYEQYF.

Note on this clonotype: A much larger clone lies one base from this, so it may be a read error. Written as DNA, the CDR3 is TGTGCCAGCAGTGAACTTCCCAACTGTGAGACCCAGTACTTC. Translated, it gives CASSELPNCETQYF. The rearrangement joins TRBV6-1 to TRBJ2-5; D ambiguous. Germline-derived CDR1 and CDR2 are MNHNS and SASEGT. The ends were cut back, 2 bases at V and 5 bases at J, with 12 bases in the middle. There are 14 residues in the CDR3.

For the CDR3, the DNA is TGTGCCAGCAGTGAGTGGCCTAGCGGGGGGCGATCTAGCACAGATACGCAGTATTTT. Encoded protein: CASSEWPSGGRSSTDTQYF. V and J are TRBV2 and TRBJ2-3; 11 bases agree with TRBD2. Germline loops: CDR1 SNHLY, CDR2 FYNNEI. V lost 3 bases, J lost 0 bases, and 11 bases stayed unmatched. This CDR3 comprises 19 residues.

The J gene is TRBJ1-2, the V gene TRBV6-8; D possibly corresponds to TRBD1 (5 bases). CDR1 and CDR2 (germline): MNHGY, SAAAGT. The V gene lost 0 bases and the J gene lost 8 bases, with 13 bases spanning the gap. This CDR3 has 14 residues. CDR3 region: CASSYSAGTWGYTF. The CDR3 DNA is TGTGCCAGCAGTTACTCCGCGGGGACTTGGGGCTACACCTTC.

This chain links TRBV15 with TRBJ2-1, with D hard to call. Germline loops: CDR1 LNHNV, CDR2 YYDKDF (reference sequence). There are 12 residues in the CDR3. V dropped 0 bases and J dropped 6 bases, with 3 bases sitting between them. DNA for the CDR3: TGTGCCACCAGCAGAGAGGGCAATGAGCAGTTCTTC. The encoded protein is CATSREGNEQFF.

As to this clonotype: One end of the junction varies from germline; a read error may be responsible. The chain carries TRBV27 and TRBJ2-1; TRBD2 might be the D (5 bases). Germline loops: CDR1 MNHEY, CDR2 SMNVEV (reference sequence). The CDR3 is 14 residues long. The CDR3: CASSGGNSYNGQFF. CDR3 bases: TGTGCCAGCAGTGGAGGCAACTCCTACAATGGGCAGTTCTTC.

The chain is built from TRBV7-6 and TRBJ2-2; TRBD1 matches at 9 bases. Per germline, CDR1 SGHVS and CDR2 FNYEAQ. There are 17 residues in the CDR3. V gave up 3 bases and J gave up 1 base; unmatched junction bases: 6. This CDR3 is CASSFSGTGMNTGELFF. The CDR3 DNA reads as TGTGCCAGCAGCTTCTCCGGGACAGGGATGAACACCGGGGAGCTGTTTTTT.